The clone carrying this T cell receptor beta chain turned up a few times. As yet, its antigen is unknown. The assay was immunoSEQ multiplex PCR, and TCRdb's table has in-frame clones only and misses some. This sample has under 200,000 clones; roughly nine tenths occur once, and the top ten carry 5.5% to 6%. This entry is derived from a study of cytomegalovirus exposure and HLA in healthy donors. Study overall: Per a later analysis, the 666 first-cohort and some 110 validation repertoires shared one platform.

The CDR3 contains 14 residues. The V gene's germline CDR1 is SGHVS and CDR2 FNYEAQ. V lost 5 bases and J lost 0, with 11 bases in between. Overall study findings and caveats: In vitro checks showed that a few CMV-associated chains really do target CMV antigens. A subsequent analysis found that TCR clusters from the first cohort also tended to co-occur in the roughly 120 validation repertoires, with approximately 95% of cluster scores above 0.

The source material was PBMCs. The chain couples TRBV7-6 to TRBJ2-7; D unresolved. This TCR was sampled from a woman in her 30s in good health and CMV-seronegative. The CDR3 region is CASSAPGRSYEQYF. The CDR3 nucleotides read TGTGCCAGCAGCGCACCAGGTCGCTCCTACGAGCAGTACTTC.